This T cell receptor beta chain derives from a study of blood T cell repertoires in COVID-19 (dated by TCRdb to about 2020). In terms of the full investigation: The collaborator samples originated in the United States, Italy and Spain and spanned the acute and convalescent phases of COVID-19. Subjects who had been exposed to COVID-19, were actively infected with it, or had recovered from it provided the deeply sampled blood TCRbeta repertoires that made up the dataset. The repertoires were released in a freely available public database intended as a resource for research on the immune response to SARS-CoV-2. HLA class I and class II types, where available, came from metadata supplied by the sample provider rather than from assay-based typing. The prospective study material was composed of cDNA or gDNA derived from T cells, B-cell-depleted T cells, or PBMCs. The samples were drawn from two sources: the first 160 participants of the ongoing ImmuneRACE study, and 1,254 subjects contributed by 6 global collaborators. The sample metadata nearly always contained a de-identified subject ID, COVID-19 status, age in years and sex.

The germline V gene (reference sequence) sets CDR1 to LGHDT and CDR2 to YNNKEL. The germline ends are 14 bases apart after V is trimmed by 4 bases and J by 5 bases. The CDR3 contains 14 residues, cysteine and phenylalanine counted. This entry keeps only the CDR3 DNA: 42 bases, framed from base 1. Participants in the prospective study were aged about 18 to 100 years, lived in 20 to 30 United States geographic areas, and enrolled through a virtual design. In the prospective study, cohorts were assigned on the basis of participant-reported clinical history obtained from a screening survey and a study questionnaire. A participant counted as exposed if, within 2 weeks of entering the study, that participant had been in contact with someone who had a PCR-confirmed or clinician-diagnosed COVID-19 case. Each participant in the prospective study had whole blood, serum and a nasopharyngeal or oropharyngeal swab collected by mobile phlebotomists. Prospective study participants could optionally give additional blood draws and questionnaires over an approximately two-month period. Blood samples from the prospective study were shipped frozen or at room temperature prior to DNA extraction.

TCRbeta CDR3 regions were amplified from genomic DNA by means of the immunoSEQ Assay, a bias-controlled multiplex PCR. Per the original workflow: The number of nucleated cells in each sample was estimated by amplification of reference gene primers within the assay. To quantify the absolute abundance of each unique TCRbeta CDR3 rearrangement, sequence reads were collapsed and filtered. For each sample, productive Simpson clonality was calculated by taking the square root of Simpson's diversity index across productive rearrangements. In its TCRdb copy, this immuneACCESS table keeps in-frame sequences only and misses some clones. Where compared with another copy, unresolved V genes explain less than half of these, and the others have no known cause. Clonal size and the V and J genes are those of that table, whereas D and trimming came from the DNA. This sample has 250,000 or so clones in its table, and 85% to 90% of those were observed once. Around 0.87% of the sample comes from the top ten.

Broad study findings and their caveats: How much clinical and demographic metadata was included differed by source and by participant, and the metadata was provided uncurated.

The sample holds a few counts of this clone. Its antigen remains unidentified. No base qualities exist here, and no much larger clone lies one base off it. This clonotype was obtained from a man between 50 and 59 years old who had been exposed to COVID-19. The chain employs TRBV3-1 (or the pseudogene TRBV3-2) and TRBJ1-1; the D gene is perhaps TRBD1, on 6 matching bases. Source material: PBMCs or T cells enriched from blood (not recorded which). The CDR3 in this case is CASSPMTGRTEAFF. The nucleotide sequence is given as TGTGCCAGCAGCCCAATGACAGGTCGGACTGAAGCTTTCTTT.